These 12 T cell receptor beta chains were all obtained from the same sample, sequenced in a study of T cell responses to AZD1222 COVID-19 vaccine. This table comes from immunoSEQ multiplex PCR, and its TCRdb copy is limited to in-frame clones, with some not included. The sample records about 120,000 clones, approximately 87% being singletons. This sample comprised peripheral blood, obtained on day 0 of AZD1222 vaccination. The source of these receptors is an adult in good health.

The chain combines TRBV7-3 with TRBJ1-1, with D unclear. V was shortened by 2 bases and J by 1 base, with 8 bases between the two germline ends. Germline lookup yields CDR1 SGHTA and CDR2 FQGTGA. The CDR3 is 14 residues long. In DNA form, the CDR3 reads TGTGCCAGCAGCTTAGTAGGCCCGAACACTGAAGCTTTCTTT. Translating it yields CASSLVGPNTEAFF.

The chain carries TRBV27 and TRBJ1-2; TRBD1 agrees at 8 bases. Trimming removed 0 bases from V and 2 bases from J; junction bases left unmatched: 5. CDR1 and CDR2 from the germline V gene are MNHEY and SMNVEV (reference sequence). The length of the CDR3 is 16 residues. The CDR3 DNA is TGTGCCAGCAGTTTATCGATAAACAGGGGGAACTATGGCTACACCTTC. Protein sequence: CASSLSINRGNYGYTF.

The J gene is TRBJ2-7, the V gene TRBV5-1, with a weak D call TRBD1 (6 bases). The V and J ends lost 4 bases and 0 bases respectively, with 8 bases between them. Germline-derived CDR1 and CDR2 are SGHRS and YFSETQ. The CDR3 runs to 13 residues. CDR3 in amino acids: CASSGDNSYEQYF. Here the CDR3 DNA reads TGCGCCAGCAGCGGGGACAACTCCTACGAGCAGTACTTC.

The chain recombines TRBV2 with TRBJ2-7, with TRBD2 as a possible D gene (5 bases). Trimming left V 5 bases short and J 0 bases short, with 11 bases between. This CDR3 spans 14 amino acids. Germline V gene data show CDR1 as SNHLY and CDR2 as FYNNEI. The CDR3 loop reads CASSTASYSYEQYF. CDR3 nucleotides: TGTGCCAGCAGTACCGCTAGCTACTCCTACGAGCAGTACTTC.

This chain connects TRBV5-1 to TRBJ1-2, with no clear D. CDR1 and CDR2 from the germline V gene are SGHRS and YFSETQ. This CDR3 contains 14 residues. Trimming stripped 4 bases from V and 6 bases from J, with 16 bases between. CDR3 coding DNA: TGCGCCAGCAGCAATCTAGGATTAACTAATGGCTACACCTTC. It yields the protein CASSNLGLTNGYTF.

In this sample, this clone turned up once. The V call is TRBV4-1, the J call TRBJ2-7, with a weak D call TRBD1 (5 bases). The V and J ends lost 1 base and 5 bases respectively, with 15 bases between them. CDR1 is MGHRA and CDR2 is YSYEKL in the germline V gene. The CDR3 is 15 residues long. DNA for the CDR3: TGCGCCAGCAGCCAAGTAGGTTCCCAGGGTGACGAGCAGTACTTC. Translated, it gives CASSQVGSQGDEQYF.

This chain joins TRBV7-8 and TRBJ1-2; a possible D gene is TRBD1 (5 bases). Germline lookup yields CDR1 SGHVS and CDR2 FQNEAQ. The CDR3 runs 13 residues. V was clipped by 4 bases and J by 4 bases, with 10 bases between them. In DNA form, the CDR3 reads TGTGCCAGCAGCTCGGGACCCCTCTATGGCTACACCTTC. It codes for CASSSGPLYGYTF.

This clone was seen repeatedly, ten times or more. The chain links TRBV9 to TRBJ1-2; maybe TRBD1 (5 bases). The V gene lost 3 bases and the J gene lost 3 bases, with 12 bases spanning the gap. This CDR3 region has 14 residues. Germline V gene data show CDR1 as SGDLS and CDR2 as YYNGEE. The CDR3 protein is CASSAGTSYYGYTF. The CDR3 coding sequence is TGTGCCAGCAGCGCTGGGACGTCCTACTATGGCTACACCTTC.

In DNA, the CDR3 is TGTGCCAGCAGTCCCGCGGATACTTGGGAAAAACTGTTTTTT. Encoded protein: CASSPADTWEKLFF. V is TRBV6-5 and J is TRBJ1-4; D not certain. This CDR3 has 14 residues. Looked up from germline, CDR1 is MNHEY and CDR2 is SVGAGI. The ends were cut back, 5 bases at V and 8 bases at J, with 15 bases in the middle.

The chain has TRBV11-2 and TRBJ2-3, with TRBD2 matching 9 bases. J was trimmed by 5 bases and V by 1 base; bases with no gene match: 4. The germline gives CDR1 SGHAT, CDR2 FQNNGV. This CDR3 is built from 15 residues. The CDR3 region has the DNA TGTGCCAGCAGCTTAGGGCGGGGGGGCTTAGATACGCAGTATTTT. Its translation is CASSLGRGGLDTQYF.

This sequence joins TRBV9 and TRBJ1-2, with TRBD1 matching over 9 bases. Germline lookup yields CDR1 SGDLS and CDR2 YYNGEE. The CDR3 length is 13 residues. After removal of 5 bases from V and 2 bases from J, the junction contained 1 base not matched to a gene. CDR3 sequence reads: CASRGQGNYGYTF. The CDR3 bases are TGTGCCAGCAGAGGACAGGGGAACTATGGCTACACCTTC. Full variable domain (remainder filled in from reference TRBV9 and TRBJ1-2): DSGVTQTPKHLITATGQRVTLRCSPRSGDLSVYWYQQSLDQGLQFLIQYYNGEERAKGNILERFSAQQFPDLHSELNLSSLELGDSALYFCASRGQGNYGYTFGSGTRLTVV.

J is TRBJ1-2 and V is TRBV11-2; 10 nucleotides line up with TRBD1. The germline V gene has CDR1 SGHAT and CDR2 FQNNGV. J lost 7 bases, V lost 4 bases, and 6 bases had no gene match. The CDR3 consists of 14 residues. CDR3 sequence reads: CASSSRTGGIGYTF. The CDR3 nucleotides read TGTGCCAGCAGCTCCCGGACAGGGGGAATTGGCTACACCTTC.